Below, one T cell receptor beta chain is given with its context. Its target is not known. The PCR made use of 60 Vbeta and 13 Jbeta primers. Clones were sequenced by immunoSEQ multiplex PCR, and TCRdb holds only the in-frame ones, with some missing. The table has around 100,000 clones, roughly three quarters seen once. Germline assignment: CDR1 MNHNY and CDR2 SVGAGI (reference sequence). There are 15 residues in the CDR3. The V end was cut by 2 bases, the J end by 1 base, with 11 bases between. This specimen belongs to a study of cytomegalovirus exposure and HLA in healthy donors. General study findings and limits: Reportedly, cytomegalovirus status was diagnosed with high sensitivity and specificity.

This rearrangement joins TRBV6-6 to TRBJ2-5; a weak D match, TRBD1 (6 bases). Material for sequencing was PBMCs. The sequence came from a male donor in good health and CMV-seropositive. The CDR3 DNA reads as TGTGCCAGCAGTTACCCTCAGGGGTTCCAAGAGACCCAGTACTTC. Protein sequence: CASSYPQGFQETQYF.